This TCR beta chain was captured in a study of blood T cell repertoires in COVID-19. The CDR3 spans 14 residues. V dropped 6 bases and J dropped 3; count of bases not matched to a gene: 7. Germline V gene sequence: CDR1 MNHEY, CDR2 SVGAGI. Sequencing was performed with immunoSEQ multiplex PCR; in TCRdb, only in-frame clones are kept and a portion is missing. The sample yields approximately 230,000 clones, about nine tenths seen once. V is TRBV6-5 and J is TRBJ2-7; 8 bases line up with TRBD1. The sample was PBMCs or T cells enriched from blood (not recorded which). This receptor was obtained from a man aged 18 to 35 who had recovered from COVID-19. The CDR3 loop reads CASSPGTGYYEQYF. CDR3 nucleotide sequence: TGTGCCAGCAGCCCGGGGACAGGCTACTACGAGCAGTACTTC.